Listed below are T cell receptor beta chains from one sample, sequenced in a study of technical replicates of blood from a few donors. The protocol was immunoSEQ multiplex PCR, while the TCRdb copy is restricted to in-frame clones and leaves out a portion. The sample contains 60,000 to 85,000 clones, 91% of which appear only once. Sequencing was done on a sample of T cells isolated from PBMCs. The receptors were gathered from a human donor in good health. The CDR3 runs from the conserved cysteine through the conserved F or W. The D gene is left open where the match is weak. The listing skips clone size in some rows; elsewhere it reads once, few, many or a size class.

>TRBD2|TRBJ2-5|TRBV28|NA
TGTGCCAGCCGCCTAGCGGGTCCAGAGACCCAGTACTTC
CASRLAGPETQYF
>NA|TRBJ2-7|TRBV27|NA
TGTGCCAGCAGTTTATCTTGGGGAACAGGGCGCGACGAGCAGTACTTC
CASSLSWGTGRDEQYF
>NA|TRBJ2-7|TRBV5-1|NA
TGCGCCAGCAGCGCCGCGGGGAGCTCCTACGAGCAGTACTTC
CASSAAGSSYEQYF
>TRBD2|TRBJ2-3|TRBV19|once
TGTGCCAGTAGTTTCGAGCGGGAGGGCCTCGGAGATACGCAGTATTTT
CASSFEREGLGDTQYF
>TRBD2|TRBJ2-7|TRBV6-5|NA
TGTGCCAGCAGTTTAGGGAGGGGAGGTTACGAGCAGTACTTC
CASSLGRGGYEQYF
>NA|TRBJ2-7|TRBV21-1|once
TGTGCCAGCCGGCAGGGTCAGCTTTACTACGAGCAGTACTTC
CASRQGQLYYEQYF
>NA|TRBJ2-7|TRBV27|NA
TGTGCCAGCAGTTTATATGGCGGGGCCTACGAGCAGTACTTC
CASSLYGGAYEQYF
>TRBD1|TRBJ2-2|TRBV7-6|NA
TGTGCCAGCAGCTTAGAAGGACAGGGGGCCGGGGAGCTGTTTTTT
CASSLEGQGAGELFF
>NA|TRBJ2-1|TRBV5-1|NA
TGCGCCAGCAGCACACGAACCGGGAAAGCTGTAGATGAGCAGTTCTTC
CASSTRTGKAVDEQFF
>NA|TRBJ2-7|TRBV2|NA
TGTGCCAGCAGTGAAGCCGGGTCATATTATCCCTACGAGCAGTACTTC
CASSEAGSYYPYEQYF